This T cell receptor (beta chain) was found in a study of post-analysis software for immune sequencing data. Overall study: Multiple sclerosis in the patients followed relapsing-remitting, secondary progressive and progressive-relapsing courses.

About this clonotype: The target antigen is unknown.

Broader study findings: Normalized Chao1 diversity was significantly lower in multiple sclerosis patients than in controls. Analysis by F measure revealed that same-batch samples clustered strongly together. In patients, TRBV5-6, TRBV5-1 and TRBV20-1 belonged to five or six TRBV segments found more frequently than in controls.

Incorporated into the TCR beta cDNA libraries were unique molecular identifiers, which served to reduce PCR and sequencing biases. It was from roughly 1.1 to 9.2 million T cells that some 470,000 cDNA molecules came. TCRdb reprocessed the PCR reads with MiXCR, giving one entry per CDR3 protein. The data show about 820,000 distinct CDR3 sequences, approximately 53% seen once. CDR3 length: 17 residues. Germline V gene data show CDR1 as DFQATT and CDR2 as SNEGSKA (reference sequence). With V trimmed by 1 base and J by 0 bases, 9 bases remained unmatched. This TCR was recovered from a girl aged 5-17 years with multiple sclerosis. The chain uses TRBV20-1 and TRBJ2-1, with 7 positions matching TRBD2. The source material was blood. The CDR3 region has the DNA TGCAGTGCTAGAGGTAGGGCGGGAGCATTCTCCTACAATGAGCAGTTCTTC. The encoded protein is CSARGRAGAFSYNEQFF.